This T cell receptor beta chain came from a study of blood T cell repertoires in COVID-19. As for the study in general: Both acute and convalescent COVID-19 samples were obtained from the United States, Italy and Spain.

Germline CDR1 is MDHEN and CDR2 is SYDVKM. This CDR3 spans 14 amino acids. The trim removed 4 bases at V and 9 bases at J, leaving 2 bases unmatched. In the original workflow: Estimation of nucleated cell counts relied on the amplification of reference gene primers. TCRdb keeps only in-frame clones here, not all; method: immunoSEQ multiplex PCR. V and J calls and clone size are as listed in that table; D and trimming were resolved from the DNA. The data hold about 350,000 clones, with approximately 89% observed a single time. Seattle's cohort entered during active infection and was followed longitudinally.

J is TRBJ1-6 and V is TRBV28; the match to TRBD1 covers 11 bases. This TCR derives from a woman in her fifties or sixties with COVID-19, enrolled during active disease. Material for sequencing was peripheral blood. The CDR3 DNA reads as TGTGCCAGCAGTTCCGGGACAGGGGGTTCACCCCTCCACTTT. Its translation is CASSSGTGGSPLHF. Based on the CDR3 plus reference TRBV28 and TRBJ1-6, the full variable domain is DVKVTQSSRYLVKRTGEKVFLECVQDMDHENMFWYRQDPGLGLRLIYFSYDVKMKEKGDIPEGYSVSREKKERFSLILESASTNQTSMYLCASSSGTGGSPLHFGNGTRLTVT.